This entry concerns a single T cell receptor (beta chain). The antigen remains undetermined. The PCR ran on 60 Vbeta and 13 Jbeta primers. Sequencing was performed with immunoSEQ multiplex PCR; in TCRdb, only in-frame clones are kept and a portion is missing. The repertoire holds approximately 77,000 clones, with roughly 70% as singletons. This record comes from a study of cytomegalovirus exposure and HLA in healthy donors. Study-wide background: The Caucasian-associated ancestry cluster contained 81% of the roughly 390 genotyped donors. Whole-study findings and limits: In an earlier analysis, in some 540 donors, most V segments appeared productive either ~87% or ~30% of the time. Investigators reported 164 TCR beta chains as tied to cytomegalovirus. When analyzed later, a missense DCLRE1C variant was found to be linked to TCR beta V- and J-gene trimming.

Material: PBMCs. The receptor was derived from a man aged 60-69 years in good health and CMV-seropositive.

CDR3 sequence: CASSFGLAGGPGETQYF. The CDR3 coding sequence is TGTGCCAGCAGCTTTGGTTTAGCGGGGGGGCCTGGGGAGACCCAGTACTTC. V gene TRBV7-2 combines with J gene TRBJ2-5; 11 bases fit TRBD2. Germline loops: CDR1 SGHTA, CDR2 FQGNSA. The ends lost 3 bases at V and 5 bases at J; junction bases unmatched: 11. The CDR3 totals 17 residues. The complete variable domain, with remaining parts taken from reference TRBV7-2 and TRBJ2-5, reads GAGVSQSPSNKVTEKGKDVELRCDPISGHTALYWYRQSLGQGLEFLIYFQGNSAPDKSGLPSDRFSAERTGGSVSTLTIQRTQQEDSAVYLCASSFGLAGGPGETQYFGPGTRLLVL.